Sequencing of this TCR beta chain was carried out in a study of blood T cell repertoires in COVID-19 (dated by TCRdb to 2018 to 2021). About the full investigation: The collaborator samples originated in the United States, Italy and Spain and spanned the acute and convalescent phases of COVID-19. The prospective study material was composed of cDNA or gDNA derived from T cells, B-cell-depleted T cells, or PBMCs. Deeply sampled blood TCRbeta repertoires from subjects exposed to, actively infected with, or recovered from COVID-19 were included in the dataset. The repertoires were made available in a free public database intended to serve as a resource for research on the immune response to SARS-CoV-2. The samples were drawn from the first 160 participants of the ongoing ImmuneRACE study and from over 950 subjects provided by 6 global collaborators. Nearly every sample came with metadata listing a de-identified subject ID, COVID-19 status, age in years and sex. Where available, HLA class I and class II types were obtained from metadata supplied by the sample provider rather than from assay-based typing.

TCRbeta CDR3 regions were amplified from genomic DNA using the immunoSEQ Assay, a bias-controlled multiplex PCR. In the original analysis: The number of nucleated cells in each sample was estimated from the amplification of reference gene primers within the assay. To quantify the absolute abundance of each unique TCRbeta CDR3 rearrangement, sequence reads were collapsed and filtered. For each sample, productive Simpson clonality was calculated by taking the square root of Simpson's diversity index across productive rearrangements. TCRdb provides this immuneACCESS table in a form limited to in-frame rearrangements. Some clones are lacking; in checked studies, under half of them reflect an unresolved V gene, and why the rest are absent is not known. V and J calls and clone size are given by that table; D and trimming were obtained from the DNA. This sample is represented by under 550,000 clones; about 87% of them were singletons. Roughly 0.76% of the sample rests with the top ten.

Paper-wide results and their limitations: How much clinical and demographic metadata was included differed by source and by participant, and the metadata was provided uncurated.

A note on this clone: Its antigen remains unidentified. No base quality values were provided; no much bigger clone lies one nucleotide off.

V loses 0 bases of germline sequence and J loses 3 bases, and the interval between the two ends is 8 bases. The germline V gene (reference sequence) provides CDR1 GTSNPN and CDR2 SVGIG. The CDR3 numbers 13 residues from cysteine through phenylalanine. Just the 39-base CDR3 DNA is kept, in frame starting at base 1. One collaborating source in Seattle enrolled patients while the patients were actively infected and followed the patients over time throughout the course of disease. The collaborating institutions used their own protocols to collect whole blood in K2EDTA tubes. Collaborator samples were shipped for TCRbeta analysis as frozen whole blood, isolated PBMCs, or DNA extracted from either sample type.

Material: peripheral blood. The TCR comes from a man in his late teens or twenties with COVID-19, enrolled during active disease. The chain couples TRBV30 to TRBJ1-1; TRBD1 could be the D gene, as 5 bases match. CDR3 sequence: CAWSVQVYTEAFF. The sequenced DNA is TGTGCCTGGAGTGTACAGGTTTACACTGAAGCTTTCTTT.